This T cell receptor beta chain emerged from a study of blood T cell repertoires in COVID-19 (dated by TCRdb to the early 2020s). Background for the entire study: Collaborator samples came from the United States, Italy and Spain and covered acute and convalescent phases of COVID-19. HLA class I and class II types, where available, came from metadata supplied by the sample provider rather than from assay-based typing. The material from the prospective study consisted of cDNA or gDNA derived from T cells, B-cell-depleted T cells, or PBMCs. The samples were drawn from the first 160 participants of the ongoing ImmuneRACE study and from 1,254 subjects provided by 6 global collaborators. Deeply sampled blood TCRbeta repertoires from subjects exposed to, actively infected with, or recovered from COVID-19 were included in the dataset. A de-identified subject ID, COVID-19 status, age in years and sex were almost always included in the sample metadata. The repertoires were made available in a free public database intended to serve as a resource for research on the immune response to SARS-CoV-2.

The junction carries 8 bases between V and J, which are trimmed by 4 bases and 0 bases respectively. The germline V gene encodes CDR1 SGHDT and CDR2 YYEEEE. The CDR3 numbers 14 residues from cysteine through phenylalanine. Of all the DNA, just the CDR3 is kept, 42 bases in frame from base 1. TCRbeta CDR3 regions were amplified from genomic DNA by means of the immunoSEQ Assay, a bias-controlled multiplex PCR. Regarding the original processing steps: The number of nucleated cells in each sample was estimated by amplification of reference gene primers within the assay. Sequence reads were collapsed and filtered to measure the absolute abundance of every unique TCRbeta CDR3 rearrangement. For each sample, productive Simpson clonality was calculated as the square root of Simpson's diversity index over productive rearrangements. Entries here come from immuneACCESS through TCRdb and include only in-frame sequences with V and J called. Some clones fail to appear in such tables; in the studies checked, an unresolved V gene covers under half of the shortfall, and the cause of the remainder is unknown. The DNA was the basis for D and trimming; V, J and clone size are from that table. For this sample the table gives just over 300,000 clones, of which roughly nine tenths were detected only once. In total, the top ten clones hold roughly 2.1% of the sample.

Collaborating institutions collected whole blood in K2EDTA tubes following their own protocols. For TCRbeta analysis, collaborators shipped samples as frozen whole blood, isolated PBMCs, or DNA extracted from either of those sample types. For this clone: No cognate antigen has been identified for it. Per-base qualities were not stored, and no clone one base away is much larger.

Paper-wide results and their limitations: The quantity of clinical and demographic metadata differed by source and by participant and was supplied without curation.

The sample taken for sequencing was peripheral blood. The receptor's source is a young man with active or convalescent COVID-19. The rearrangement combines TRBV5-6 with TRBJ1-3; the D gene remains uncertain. At the DNA level, the sequence is TGTGCCAGCAGCGGACTAAGCTCTGGAAACACCATATATTTT. Its coded protein is CASSGLSSGNTIYF.